Each of the 20 T cell receptor beta chains below was sequenced from the same sample in a study of blood T cell repertoires in COVID-19. Clones were read by immunoSEQ multiplex PCR, and TCRdb kept only the in-frame ones, dropping some. The sample contains 150,000 to 200,000 clones, roughly 89% of which appear only once. The sequenced sample was peripheral blood. These receptors originate from a man between 40 and 49 years old with acute or convalescent COVID-19.

The chain has TRBV7-9 and TRBJ1-2; 8 bases map to TRBD1. This CDR3 has 15 amino acids. Germline V CDR1 and CDR2: SEHNR, FQNEAQ (reference sequence). The trim removed 4 bases at V and 3 bases at J, leaving 7 bases unmatched. The chain's CDR3 is CASSSTQGDYYGYTF. CDR3 nucleotides: TGTGCCAGCAGCTCCACACAGGGGGACTACTATGGCTACACCTTC.

The gene calls are TRBV6-2 or TRBV6-3 and TRBJ2-3, with 10 bases fitting TRBD2. The junction had 2 bases not matched to a gene; V was cut back by 4 bases and J by 1 base. The germline CDR1 and CDR2 sequences are MNHEY and SVGEGT. The CDR3 spans 15 residues. CDR3 loop: CASSSLAGGTDTQYF. CDR3 nucleotides: TGTGCCAGCAGTTCGCTAGCGGGGGGCACAGATACGCAGTATTTT.

The CDR3 region is CASSQVGGTGGNIQYF. The CDR3 DNA follows: TGTGCCAGCAGCCAAGTAGGGGGGACAGGTGGGAACATTCAGTACTTC. The genes are TRBV4-2 and TRBJ2-4; the match to TRBD1 covers 8 bases. The CDR3 runs 16 residues. Germline-derived CDR1 and CDR2 are LGHNA and YNFKEQ. V was pared by 1 base and J by 7 bases, with 9 bases of the junction left unmatched.

The chain couples TRBV27 to TRBJ2-7; 8 bases match TRBD1. Germline V lookup: CDR1 MNHEY, CDR2 SMNVEV (reference sequence). The CDR3 loop spans 14 amino acids. Trimming removed 8 bases from V and 3 bases from J; junction bases left unmatched: 9. Here the CDR3 reads CASGQGTGDYEQYF. Written as DNA, the CDR3 is TGTGCCAGCGGCCAAGGGACAGGAGACTACGAGCAGTACTTC.

The chain is built from TRBV19 and TRBJ1-1; no clear D gene. Germline values: CDR1 LNHDA, CDR2 SQIVND (reference sequence). V lost 4 bases, J lost 8 bases, and 14 bases lay in between. This CDR3 is 13 amino acids long. CDR3 in DNA: TGTGCCAGTAGTACTATAAAACCCGGGGAAGCTTTCTTT. It yields the protein CASSTIKPGEAFF.

V gene TRBV9 combines with J gene TRBJ1-6, with D tentatively TRBD1 (6 bases). CDR3 length: 17 residues. V gave up 0 bases and J gave up 9 bases, with 19 bases separating them. The germline gives CDR1 SGDLS, CDR2 YYNGEE. CDR3 sequence: CASSVGDIGPKISPLHF. The CDR3 nucleotides are TGTGCCAGCAGCGTAGGGGACATAGGGCCCAAGATTTCACCCCTCCACTTT.

The gene calls are TRBV6-2 or TRBV6-3 and TRBJ2-3; D remains unclear. With 4 bases removed from V and 1 base from J, the gap between germline ends came to 21 bases. The germline CDR1 and CDR2 sequences are MNHEY and SVGEGT. This CDR3 is 18 amino acids long. In DNA form, the CDR3 reads TGTGCCAGCAGTTTAAGCCTTAGTGGTAGAACCGGCACAGATACGCAGTATTTT. This sequence encodes CASSLSLSGRTGTDTQYF.

The chain recombines TRBV10-3 with TRBJ1-1; 7 nucleotides align to TRBD1. From germline, CDR1 is ENHRY and CDR2 SYGVKD. The CDR3 spans 14 residues. The V and J ends lost 7 bases and 4 bases, in that order; junction bases with no gene match: 9. The chain's CDR3 is CAITSDRDGTEAFF. The CDR3 DNA reads TGTGCCATCACCAGCGACAGGGATGGCACTGAAGCTTTCTTT.

The V and J genes are TRBV7-9 and TRBJ2-1; 7 nucleotides line up with TRBD1. Germline V gene data show CDR1 as SEHNR and CDR2 as FQNEAQ (reference sequence). V dropped 4 bases and J dropped 8; count of bases not matched to a gene: 17. The CDR3 is 17 residues long. The CDR3 loop reads CASSSTGRATLRHEQFF. The DNA for the CDR3 is TGTGCCAGCAGCTCGACAGGGCGCGCAACCCTTCGTCATGAGCAGTTCTTC.

This chain joins TRBV29-1 and TRBJ1-2; 10 bases fit TRBD1. Per germline, CDR1 SQVTM and CDR2 ANQGSEA. The CDR3 is 14 amino acids. The junction had 3 bases not matched to a gene; V was cut back by 1 base and J by 4 bases. The CDR3, as DNA: TGCAGCGTTGAAGGCTGGGACAGGGGCTATGGCTACACCTTC. It codes for CSVEGWDRGYGYTF.

V is TRBV5-1 and J is TRBJ1-1; the match to TRBD1 covers 9 bases. The V and J ends lost 4 bases and 4 bases, in that order; junction bases with no gene match: 11. Germline CDR1 SGHRS, CDR2 YFSETQ. CDR3 size: 16 residues. In nucleotides, the CDR3 is TGCGCCAGCAGCCGATCCACAGGGGGCGCTTCCACTGAAGCTTTCTTT. Its protein product is CASSRSTGGASTEAFF.

The chain has TRBV9 and TRBJ1-2; TRBD1 agrees at 7 bases. With 4 bases clipped from V and 5 bases from J, the junction kept 17 bases outside the gene matches. Germline CDR1 and CDR2: SGDLS and YYNGEE. The CDR3 extends over 17 amino acids. The CDR3 is CASSSLEGAKGEYGYTF. CDR3 DNA: TGTGCCAGCAGCTCCCTCGAGGGGGCGAAAGGGGAATATGGCTACACCTTC.

V is TRBV7-9 and J is TRBJ2-1; a possible D gene is TRBD2 (5 bases). CDR1 and CDR2 (germline): SEHNR, FQNEAQ (reference sequence). V lost 4 bases, J lost 3 bases, and 13 bases lay in between. The CDR3 contains 15 residues. This CDR3 reads CASSSKTKIYNEQFF. CDR3 sequence (DNA): TGTGCCAGCAGCTCAAAGACTAAGATCTACAATGAGCAGTTCTTC.

This chain connects TRBV28 to TRBJ2-7; possibly TRBD1 for D (5 bases). The ends were cut back, 2 bases at V and 1 base at J, with 15 bases in the middle. Germline V CDR1 and CDR2: MDHEN, SYDVKM. This CDR3 contains 16 residues. The chain's CDR3 is CASSLAGLPLSYEQYF. DNA for the CDR3: TGTGCCAGCAGTTTAGCAGGGCTCCCCCTGTCCTACGAGCAGTACTTC. The full variable domain, with the rest looked up from reference TRBV28 and TRBJ2-7, is DVKVTQSSRYLVKRTGEKVFLECVQDMDHENMFWYRQDPGLGLRLIYFSYDVKMKEKGDIPEGYSVSREKKERFSLILESASTNQTSMYLCASSLAGLPLSYEQYFGPGTRLTVT.

V usage is TRBV5-1 and J usage is TRBJ1-6; D unresolved. This CDR3 is built from 13 residues. Trimming cost V 0 bases and J 9 bases, with 7 bases left between them. Germline loops: CDR1 SGHRS, CDR2 YFSETQ. CDR3 DNA sequence: TGCGCCAGCAGCTTGGACGGGAGTTCACCCCTCCACTTT. Residues: CASSLDGSSPLHF.

The J gene is TRBJ2-7, the V gene TRBV3-1 (or the pseudogene TRBV3-2); 8 positions agree with TRBD1. The V gene's germline CDR1 is LGHDT and CDR2 YNNKEL (reference sequence). The V segment lost 4 bases and the J segment 2 bases; nucleotides outside the gene matches: 1. The CDR3 has 13 amino acids. The CDR3 bases are TGTGCCAGCAGCCGGACAGGGACCTACGAGCAGTACTTC. Translating gives CASSRTGTYEQYF.

The V and J genes are TRBV20-1 and TRBJ1-2; no definite D call. The length of the CDR3 is 13 residues. V lost 3 bases to trimming and J lost 5 bases, with 13 bases between them. Germline lookup yields CDR1 DFQATT and CDR2 SNEGSKA (reference sequence). The CDR3 is CSASEGRSYGYTF. CDR3 DNA: TGCAGTGCTAGTGAGGGCAGATCTTATGGCTACACCTTC.

The chain is built from TRBV4-3 and TRBJ2-5; tentatively, D is TRBD2 (6 bases). The CDR3 is 19 residues long. Germline CDR1 is LGHNA and CDR2 is YSLEER. V dropped 0 bases and J dropped 1 base, with 21 bases sitting between them. The CDR3 loop is CASSQDAPGGSGFQETQYF. The CDR3 nucleotides are TGCGCCAGCAGCCAAGATGCTCCCGGGGGTAGCGGCTTCCAAGAGACCCAGTACTTC.

The rearrangement uses TRBV7-2 and TRBJ1-1; maybe TRBD1 (6 bases). The length of the CDR3 is 15 residues. Germline loops: CDR1 SGHTA, CDR2 FQGNSA. Trimming took off 5 bases at V and 5 bases at J, with 18 bases between the two ends. CDR3 coding DNA: TGTGCCAGCAGCCAATACAGGGTTCTGAGTACTGAAGCTTTCTTT. Translating it yields CASSQYRVLSTEAFF.

The chain combines TRBV2 with TRBJ2-3; TRBD2 agrees at 9 bases. CDR1 is SNHLY, CDR2 FYNNEI, per germline. This CDR3 is built from 20 residues. The junction had 19 bases not matched to a gene; V was cut back by 6 bases and J by 0 bases. Written as DNA, the CDR3 is TGTGCCAGCAGGCGAAGGGGACTAGCCAACCCCAATCTGAGCACAGATACGCAGTATTTT. It is translated as CASRRRGLANPNLSTDTQYF.